Listed here are 19 T cell receptor beta chains from one sample, sequenced in a study of T cell changes during pregnancy in multiple sclerosis. Measured with immunoSEQ multiplex PCR; TCRdb has only the in-frame clones, and not every one. Here the sample spans more than 30,000 clones, approximately 92% being singletons. What was sequenced was PBMCs (not recorded whether the cells were cultured). The origin of the receptors is a female donor with multiple sclerosis, enrolled in a pregnancy study.

This sequence joins TRBV6-4 and TRBJ1-3; tentatively, D is TRBD1 (5 bases). CDR1 is MRHNA, CDR2 SNTAGT, per germline. This CDR3 has 16 amino acids. The V and J ends lost 6 bases and 0 bases respectively, with 15 bases between them. The CDR3: CASRSVGGDSGNTIYF. CDR3 sequence (DNA): TGTGCCAGCAGATCCGTGGGGGGGGACTCTGGAAACACCATATATTTT.

V and J are TRBV5-6 and TRBJ2-7; 7 bases match TRBD1. The CDR3 extends over 14 amino acids. After removal of 1 base from V and 5 bases from J, the junction contained 6 bases not matched to a gene. Germline V CDR1 and CDR2: SGHDT, YYEEEE. The CDR3 nucleotides are TGTGCCAGCAGCTTGACAGGGGTTTTCCACGAGCAGTACTTC. Translated: CASSLTGVFHEQYF.

The chain employs TRBV19 and TRBJ2-2; 16 bases match TRBD2. The CDR3 loop spans 19 amino acids. Germline values: CDR1 LNHDA, CDR2 SQIVND (reference sequence). The V gene end was trimmed by 5 bases and the J gene end by 1 base; junction bases not matched to a gene: 7. CDR3 protein: CASSAGTSGRAWNTGELFF. DNA for the CDR3: TGTGCCAGTAGTGCCGGGACTAGCGGGAGGGCATGGAACACCGGGGAGCTGTTTTTT.

The genes are TRBV19 and TRBJ2-3; 10 bases line up with TRBD1. CDR3 size: 13 residues. The V segment lost 10 bases and the J segment 4 bases; nucleotides outside the gene matches: 5. Per germline, CDR1 LNHDA and CDR2 SQIVND (reference sequence). CDR3: CATGTGDSDTQYF. As DNA, the CDR3 is TGTGCCACCGGGACAGGGGATTCAGATACGCAGTATTTT.

This rearrangement joins TRBV4-3 to TRBJ2-2; no clear D gene. The CDR3 contains 14 residues. Germline loops: CDR1 LGHNA, CDR2 YSLEER. V was cut by 2 bases and J by 8 bases, with 12 bases left in between. This CDR3 reads CASSQQYPMGELFF. The CDR3 nucleotides are TGCGCCAGCAGCCAACAGTACCCTATGGGGGAGCTGTTTTTT.

The chain is built from TRBV28 and TRBJ2-7; D is undetermined. Germline assignment: CDR1 MDHEN and CDR2 SYDVKM. CDR3 size: 13 residues. The V end lost 6 bases, the J end lost 2 bases, and 11 bases lay between the germline ends. The CDR3 loop reads CASSPRYAYEQYF. CDR3 coding DNA: TGTGCCAGCAGCCCGAGGTACGCCTACGAGCAGTACTTC. The variable domain in full, completed from reference TRBV28 and TRBJ2-7, reads DVKVTQSSRYLVKRTGEKVFLECVQDMDHENMFWYRQDPGLGLRLIYFSYDVKMKEKGDIPEGYSVSREKKERFSLILESASTNQTSMYLCASSPRYAYEQYFGPGTRLTVT.

On this clone: This sample includes further DNA sequences coding for the same CDR3. The DNA for the CDR3 is TGTGCCAGCAGCGTCCGCGGGCAAGAGACCCAGTACTTC. Translated, it gives CASSVRGQETQYF. The chain carries TRBV9 and TRBJ2-5; a possible D gene is TRBD2 (5 bases). The germline V gene encodes CDR1 SGDLS and CDR2 YYNGEE. The CDR3 runs to 13 residues. V dropped 2 bases and J dropped 2 bases, with 7 bases sitting between them. Full variable domain (rest looked up from reference TRBV9 and TRBJ2-5): DSGVTQTPKHLITATGQRVTLRCSPRSGDLSVYWYQQSLDQGLQFLIQYYNGEERAKGNILERFSAQQFPDLHSELNLSSLELGDSALYFCASSVRGQETQYFGPGTRLLVL.

The chain employs TRBV5-8 and TRBJ1-5; D unclear. The V end was cut by 4 bases, the J end by 0 bases, with 17 bases between. This CDR3 is 17 amino acids long. Germline loops: CDR1 SGHTS, CDR2 YDEGEE. CDR3 amino acids: CASSLGRTKYSNQPQHF. In DNA, the CDR3 is TGTGCCAGCAGCCTTGGCCGGACCAAGTATAGCAATCAGCCCCAGCATTTT.

This clone was recorded only once. The J gene is TRBJ2-1, the V gene TRBV4-1; 10 nucleotides align to TRBD2. Trimming removed 3 bases from V and 6 bases from J; junction bases left unmatched: 8. The CDR3 contains 16 residues. The germline gives CDR1 MGHRA, CDR2 YSYEKL. CDR3 amino acids: CASSHPGSGRGNEQFF. The CDR3 nucleotides are TGCGCCAGCAGCCACCCTGGGAGCGGGAGGGGCAATGAGCAGTTCTTC.

This clone appeared once. The chain uses TRBV10-3 and TRBJ1-5; 7 bases agree with TRBD1. The germline CDR1 and CDR2 sequences are ENHRY and SYGVKD. The J segment lost 3 bases and the V segment lost 6 bases, leaving 11 bases of the junction unmatched. The CDR3 sequence is 16 residues long. Here the CDR3 reads CAISETPQGINQPQHF. CDR3 in DNA: TGTGCCATCAGCGAGACACCACAGGGGATCAATCAGCCCCAGCATTTT.

This chain links TRBV19 with TRBJ2-7; D perhaps matches TRBD2 (6 bases). CDR3 length: 15 residues. The germline V gene encodes CDR1 LNHDA and CDR2 SQIVND (reference sequence). The V end lost 5 bases, the J end lost 6 bases, and 20 bases lay between the germline ends. The CDR3 loop is CASSSGLQSRVEQYF. The CDR3 region has the DNA TGTGCCAGTAGTTCAGGACTACAATCTCGCGTCGAGCAGTACTTC.

The chain recombines TRBV18 with TRBJ2-7, with 7 bases fitting TRBD1. V dropped 0 bases and J dropped 2; count of bases not matched to a gene: 1. The CDR3 runs 14 residues. CDR1 and CDR2 (germline): KGHSH, LQKENI. In DNA, the CDR3 is TGTGCCAGCTCACCACCGGGGACAGCCTACGAGCAGTACTTC. Its translation is CASSPPGTAYEQYF.

The chain employs TRBV11-2 and TRBJ1-1; no firm D call. The CDR3 totals 16 residues. V lost 0 bases, J lost 4 bases, and 15 bases lay in between. Germline CDR1 SGHAT, CDR2 FQNNGV. This chain's CDR3 is CASSLDTTPRGTEAFF. As DNA, the CDR3 is TGTGCCAGCAGCTTAGATACCACCCCTCGGGGCACTGAAGCTTTCTTT. The full variable domain, its missing parts supplied by reference TRBV11-2 and TRBJ1-1, is EAGVAQSPRYKIIEKRQSVAFWCNPISGHATLYWYQQILGQGPKLLIQFQNNGVVDDSQLPKDRFSAERLKGVDSTLKIQPAKLEDSAVYLCASSLDTTPRGTEAFFGQGTRLTVV.

The rearrangement joins TRBV6-6 to TRBJ1-3, with D hard to call. CDR1 and CDR2 from the germline V gene are MNHNY and SVGAGI (reference sequence). Between the trimmed V and J ends, which lost 3 bases and 2 bases, there was a span of 5 bases. This CDR3 spans 13 amino acids. CDR3 sequence reads: CASSYDTGNTIYF. In DNA form, the CDR3 reads TGTGCCAGCAGTTATGATACTGGAAACACCATATATTTT.

V is TRBV5-5 and J is TRBJ2-1; the D gene is possibly TRBD1 (5 bases). The CDR3 runs 18 residues. CDR1 is SGHKS, CDR2 YYEKEE, per germline (reference sequence). With 0 bases removed from V and 8 bases from J, the gap between germline ends came to 24 bases. CDR3 sequence reads: CASSLASQGPKHHYEQFF. The CDR3 nucleotides are TGTGCCAGCAGCTTGGCCTCGCAGGGTCCGAAACATCATTATGAGCAGTTCTTC. Together with reference TRBV5-5 and TRBJ2-1, the CDR3 gives the full variable domain: DAGVTQSPTHLIKTRGQQVTLRCSPISGHKSVSWYQQVLGQGPQFIFQYYEKEERGRGNFPDRFSARQFPNYSSELNVNALLLGDSALYLCASSLASQGPKHHYEQFFGPGTRLTVL.

The chain combines TRBV5-1 with TRBJ2-2; D remains unclear. Trimming removed 4 bases from V and 1 base from J, with 5 bases in between. Germline V lookup: CDR1 SGHRS, CDR2 YFSETQ. CDR3 length equals 13 residues. CDR3 in DNA: TGCGCCAGCAGCCCCGGGAACACCGGGGAGCTGTTTTTT. The encoded protein is CASSPGNTGELFF.

V is TRBV30 and J is TRBJ2-3, with 8 bases that match TRBD2. The ends lost 8 bases at V and 2 bases at J; junction bases unmatched: 12. The CDR3 contains 15 residues. The germline CDR1 and CDR2 sequences are GTSNPN and SVGIG (reference sequence). The CDR3: CAGTIGRDTTDTQYF. For the CDR3, the DNA is TGTGCCGGAACCATCGGGAGGGACACCACAGATACGCAGTATTTT.

The chain recombines TRBV27 with TRBJ2-5; TRBD1 matches at 8 bases. The CDR3 is made up of 15 amino acids. Trimming at V came to 3 bases and at J to 4 bases, leaving 7 bases not matched to a gene. The germline V gene has CDR1 MNHEY and CDR2 SMNVEV (reference sequence). As DNA, the CDR3 is TGTGCCAGCAGTTTGTACCAGGGGGCCCGAGAGACCCAGTACTTC. Its protein is CASSLYQGARETQYF.

This chain connects TRBV4-1 to TRBJ1-1; D perhaps matches TRBD1 (6 bases). This CDR3 contains 14 residues. Trimming stripped 3 bases from V and 2 bases from J, with 10 bases between. Germline assignment: CDR1 MGHRA and CDR2 YSYEKL. DNA for the CDR3: TGCGCCAGCAGCCACGGACAGACTAACACTGAAGCTTTCTTT. It yields the protein CASSHGQTNTEAFF.